This entry describes one T cell receptor beta chain. The data originate from a study of T cell responses to AZD1222 COVID-19 vaccine. Assay: immunoSEQ multiplex PCR; the TCRdb copy retains only in-frame clones and omits some. Of some 120,000 clones in the sample, roughly 89% are singletons; the top ten hold approximately 5.1%. The material sequenced was peripheral blood, taken on day 0 of AZD1222 vaccination. This TCR came from an adult in good health.

Here the CDR3 reads CASSLGLPNYEQYF. CDR3 bases: TGTGCCAGCAGCTTGGGTCTCCCAAACTACGAGCAGTACTTC. This chain uses TRBV7-9 with TRBJ2-7; no reliable D call. The V end lost 3 bases, the J end lost 3 bases, and 12 bases lay between the germline ends. Germline lookup yields CDR1 SEHNR and CDR2 FQNEAQ (reference sequence). This CDR3 contains 14 residues. Full variable domain (missing parts from reference TRBV7-9 and TRBJ2-7): DTGVSQNPRHKITKRGQNVTFRCDPISEHNRLYWYRQTLGQGPEFLTYFQNEAQLEKSRLLSDRFSAERPKGSFSTLEIQRTEQGDSAMYLCASSLGLPNYEQYFGPGTRLTVT.